One and the same sample provided the 15 T cell receptor beta chains below, sequenced in a study of beta chain features in type 1 diabetes. Expressed TCRB transcripts were sequenced because the entire RNA isolate underwent reverse transcription. The protocol was immunoSEQ multiplex PCR, while the TCRdb copy is restricted to in-frame clones and leaves out a portion. The table shows around 250,000 clones, with 13% to 15% occurring only once. Sequenced input: naive CD4+ T cells from blood. Receptors originate from a woman between 35 and 50 years old in good health.

The V gene is TRBV15, the J gene TRBJ2-3; 9 bases match TRBD1. The CDR3 sequence is 15 residues long. From germline, CDR1 is LNHNV and CDR2 YYDKDF (reference sequence). Losses at the gene ends were 1 base for V and 2 bases for J; bases not matched to a gene: 1. The CDR3 bases are TGTGCCACCAGCAGAGGACAGGGGGACACAGATACGCAGTATTTT. Its translation is CATSRGQGDTDTQYF. Supplemented by reference TRBV15 and TRBJ2-3, the full variable domain reads DAMVIQNPRYQVTQFGKPVTLSCSQTLNHNVMYWYQQKSSQAPKLLFHYYDKDFNNEADTPDNFQSRRPNTSFCFLDIRSPGLGDTAMYLCATSRGQGDTDTQYFGPGTRLTVL.

This chain links TRBV5-6 with TRBJ2-5, with D possibly TRBD1 on 5 matching bases. This CDR3 comprises 14 residues. V was cut by 1 base and J by 5 bases, with 12 bases left in between. Germline V CDR1 and CDR2: SGHDT, YYEEEE. The DNA for the CDR3 is TGTGCCAGCAGCTTGCCTAGGGGCCGGGAGACCCAGTACTTC. Amino acids: CASSLPRGRETQYF.

The CDR3 DNA sequence: TGTGCCAGCAGCTCACGGGCCCGACAGGGGGCTGGCGGGGAGCTGTTTTTT. This sequence encodes CASSSRARQGAGGELFF. The J gene is TRBJ2-2, the V gene TRBV11-2; 10 nucleotides agree with TRBD1. The length of the CDR3 is 17 residues. In germline, CDR1 is SGHAT, CDR2 FQNNGV. Trimming cost V 4 bases and J 7 bases; bases outside gene matches: 12.

This chain links TRBV21-1 with TRBJ1-3. TRBV21-1 counts as a pseudogene. The CDR3 has 14 amino acids. The DNA for the CDR3 is TGTGCCAGCAGTACCTTTCTATCTGGAAACACCATATATTTT. It yields the protein CASSTFLSGNTIYF.

This chain links TRBV18 with TRBJ1-6; TRBD1 is a possible D gene (6 bases). Germline values: CDR1 KGHSH, CDR2 LQKENI. The CDR3 runs to 15 residues. Deletions cut 1 base from V and 14 bases from J, with 18 bases between. The CDR3 region is CASSPLPPGTRTLHF. In DNA, the CDR3 is TGTGCCAGCTCACCACTTCCCCCCGGGACACGGACCCTCCACTTT. The whole variable domain, remainder taken from reference TRBV18 and TRBJ1-6, is NAGVMQNPRHLVRRRGQEARLRCSPMKGHSHVYWYRQLPEEGLKFMVYLQKENIIDESGMPKERFSAEFPKEGPSILRIQQVVRGDSAAYFCASSPLPPGTRTLHFGNGTRLTVT.

The chain employs TRBV7-9 and TRBJ1-1; unclear D gene. Trimming cost V 8 bases and J 1 base, with 11 bases left between them. CDR1 and CDR2 (germline): SEHNR, FQNEAQ (reference sequence). The CDR3 sequence is 13 residues long. In DNA form, the CDR3 reads TGTGCCAGCGGCGCTCGGGAGAACACTGAAGCTTTCTTT. Amino acid sequence: CASGARENTEAFF.

Here the CDR3 reads CASSPQGARTGELFF. For the CDR3, the DNA is TGTGCCAGCAGCCCTCAGGGGGCGCGAACCGGGGAGCTGTTTTTT. This chain links TRBV9 with TRBJ2-2, with TRBD1 matching 8 bases. After removal of 4 bases from V and 5 bases from J, the junction contained 7 bases not matched to a gene. CDR3 length: 15 amino acids. Per germline, CDR1 SGDLS and CDR2 YYNGEE.

This clone was observed a handful of times. The rearrangement uses TRBV5-6 and TRBJ2-2; 10 bases agree with TRBD1. The J segment lost 6 bases and the V segment lost 2 bases, leaving 7 bases of the junction unmatched. Germline V gives CDR1 SGHDT, CDR2 YYEEEE. The CDR3 is 16 residues long. In DNA form, the CDR3 reads TGTGCCAGCAGCTTAGTCCTTGGACAGGGGGCCGGGGAGCTGTTTTTT. Translating it yields CASSLVLGQGAGELFF.

A few counts support this clone. The CDR3 spells CASFAAAEAFF. The CDR3, as DNA: TGTGCCAGCTTTGCGGCGGCTGAAGCTTTCTTT. V and J are TRBV18 and TRBJ1-1; no definite D call. Germline-derived CDR1 and CDR2 are KGHSH and LQKENI. V gave up 7 bases and J gave up 6 bases, with 9 bases separating them. The CDR3 covers 11 residues.

This clone has a handful of counts. This chain links TRBV9 with TRBJ2-2, with 9 bases aligning to TRBD2. Trimming removed 0 bases from V and 5 bases from J; junction bases left unmatched: 5. Germline V gene lookup returns CDR1 SGDLS and CDR2 YYNGEE. The CDR3 is 16 residues long. This CDR3 reads CASSVGASGATGELFF. The CDR3 DNA reads TGTGCCAGCAGCGTAGGGGCTAGCGGGGCTACCGGGGAGCTGTTTTTT.

This chain uses TRBV5-4 with TRBJ2-3, with D possibly being TRBD2 (5 bases). This CDR3 has 15 residues. The V gene lost 0 bases and the J gene lost 3 bases, with 11 bases spanning the gap. Germline values: CDR1 SGHNT, CDR2 YYREEE (reference sequence). CDR3 coding DNA: TGTGCCAGCAGCTTGGAACCGGGGAAGACAGATACGCAGTATTTT. This sequence encodes CASSLEPGKTDTQYF.

This clone was counted only a few times. The chain couples TRBV9 to TRBJ1-2, with 7 nucleotides matching TRBD1. This CDR3 has 17 amino acids. Germline loops: CDR1 SGDLS, CDR2 YYNGEE. J gave up 2 bases and V 3 bases, and 13 bases lay outside the gene matches. DNA of the CDR3: TGTGCCAGCAGCGACCCGAGGCTCGGGACAGCGAACTATGGCTACACCTTC. Protein product: CASSDPRLGTANYGYTF.

The V call is TRBV19, the J call TRBJ2-7; 9 nucleotides agree with TRBD1. This CDR3 has 17 amino acids. The V gene end was trimmed by 5 bases and the J gene end by 0 bases; junction bases not matched to a gene: 11. The germline CDR1 and CDR2 sequences are LNHDA and SQIVND (reference sequence). Here the CDR3 DNA reads TGTGCCAGTAGTCGGACAGGGGTTCCACCTTACTCCTACGAGCAGTACTTC. This translates into CASSRTGVPPYSYEQYF. Full variable domain (missing parts from reference TRBV19 and TRBJ2-7): DGGITQSPKYLFRKEGQNVTLSCEQNLNHDAMYWYRQDPGQGLRLIYYSQIVNDFQKGDIAEGYSVSREKKESFPLTVTSAQKNPTAFYLCASSRTGVPPYSYEQYFGPGTRLTVT.

This clone was counted between two and nine times. Other nucleotide sequences in the sample specify the same CDR3. The chain joins TRBV18 to TRBJ2-4; a possible D gene is TRBD2 (6 bases). CDR1 is KGHSH and CDR2 is LQKENI in the germline V gene. The CDR3 is made up of 14 amino acids. Trimming pared 3 bases from V and 1 base from J, leaving 7 bases between. CDR3 nucleotides: TGTGCCAGCTCACCCGCGGGGGCCAAAAACATTCAGTACTTC. Translating gives CASSPAGAKNIQYF.

V gene TRBV28 combines with J gene TRBJ2-2; D is possibly TRBD1 (5 bases). V shed 6 bases and J shed 1 base, with 9 bases lying between them. CDR3 size: 14 residues. CDR1 and CDR2 from the germline V gene are MDHEN and SYDVKM. CDR3 coding DNA: TGTGCCAGCAGGGGTCAGGGGAACACCGGGGAGCTGTTTTTT. It translates to CASRGQGNTGELFF.